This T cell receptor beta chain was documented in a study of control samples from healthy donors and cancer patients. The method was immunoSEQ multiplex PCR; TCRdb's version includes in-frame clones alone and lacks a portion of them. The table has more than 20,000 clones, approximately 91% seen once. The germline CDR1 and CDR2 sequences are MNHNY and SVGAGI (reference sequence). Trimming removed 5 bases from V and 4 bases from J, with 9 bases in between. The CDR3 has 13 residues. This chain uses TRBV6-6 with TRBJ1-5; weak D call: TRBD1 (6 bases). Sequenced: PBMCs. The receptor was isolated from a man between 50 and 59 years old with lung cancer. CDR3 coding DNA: TGTGCCAGCAGTACCGGACAGAATCAGCCCCAGCATTTT. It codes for CASSTGQNQPQHF.